This TCR beta chain was sequenced for a study of blood T cell repertoires in COVID-19. Study summary: Spain, Italy and the United States supplied samples that represented acute and convalescent COVID-19.

Clones were read by immunoSEQ multiplex PCR, and TCRdb kept only the in-frame ones, dropping some. The data contain around 250,000 clones, 89% of them seen just once; the ten biggest clones take up 0.85% to 0.95%. There are 12 residues in the CDR3. Deletions cut 1 base from V and 9 bases from J, with 12 bases between. The germline gives CDR1 GTSNPN, CDR2 SVGIG (reference sequence). This rearrangement joins TRBV30 to TRBJ1-1, with D possibly TRBD1 on 6 matching bases. The receptor comes from a woman aged 35 to 49 who had recovered from COVID-19. The sequenced sample was peripheral blood. Written as DNA, the CDR3 is TGTGCCTGGAGTGGGCCGGGACACAAAGCTTTCTTT. Protein product: CAWSGPGHKAFF. Full variable domain (outside the CDR3, taken from reference TRBV30 and TRBJ1-1): SQTIHQWPATLVQPVGSPLSLECTVEGTSNPNLYWYRQAAGRGLQLLFYSVGIGQISSEVPQNLSASRPQDRQFILSSKKLLLSDSGFYLCAWSGPGHKAFFGQGTRLTVV.